This T cell receptor beta chain comes out of a study of blood T cell repertoires in COVID-19. At the level of the study: The United States, Italy and Spain supplied acute and convalescent COVID-19 samples. Sources were T cells, B-cell-depleted T cells, or PBMCs; the material itself was cDNA or gDNA.

V was shortened by 9 bases and J by 2 bases, with 17 bases between the two germline ends. Germline V gene lookup returns CDR1 WNHNN and CDR2 SYGVQD (reference sequence). The length of the CDR3 is 15 residues. Sequencing was performed with immunoSEQ multiplex PCR; in TCRdb, only in-frame clones are kept and a portion is missing. Among 130,000 or so clones, roughly 79% were seen once, and the ten largest hold about 8.4%. This receptor was taken from a woman aged 60-70 years with active or convalescent COVID-19. The sample consisted of peripheral blood. This chain joins TRBV10-1 and TRBJ1-5; TRBD1 is a possible D gene (5 bases). CDR3 DNA: TGCGCCAGAGCACGGGGGACGTTGGGCAATCAGCCCCAGCATTTT. It translates to CARARGTLGNQPQHF.